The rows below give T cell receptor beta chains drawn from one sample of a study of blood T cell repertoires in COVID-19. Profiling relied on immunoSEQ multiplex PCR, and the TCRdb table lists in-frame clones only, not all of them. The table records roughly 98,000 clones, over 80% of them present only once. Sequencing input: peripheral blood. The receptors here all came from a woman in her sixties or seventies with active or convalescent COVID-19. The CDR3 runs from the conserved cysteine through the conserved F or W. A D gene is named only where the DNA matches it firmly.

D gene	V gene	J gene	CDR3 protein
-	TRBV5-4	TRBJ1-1	CASSVGSGVSEAFF
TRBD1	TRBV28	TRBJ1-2	CASIRPGTGDYGYTF
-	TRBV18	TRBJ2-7	CASSHSGGNLAHEQYF
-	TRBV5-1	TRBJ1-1	CASSYGGNTEAFF
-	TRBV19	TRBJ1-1	CASGWRNTEAFF
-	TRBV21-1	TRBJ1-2	CASSIKGDQVLPLGVYGYTF
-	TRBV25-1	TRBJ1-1	CASSVGQKAFF
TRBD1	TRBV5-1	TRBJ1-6	CASSPSGGGGAPYNSPLHF
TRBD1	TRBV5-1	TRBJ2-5	CASSLQGAQETQYF
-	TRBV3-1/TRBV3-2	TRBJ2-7	CASSQIEVPPYEQYF
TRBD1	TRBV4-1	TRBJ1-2	CASSQGQGGYGYTF
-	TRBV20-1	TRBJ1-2	CSASWADPNYGYTF
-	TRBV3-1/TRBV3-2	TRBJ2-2	CASSQDRGGRELFF
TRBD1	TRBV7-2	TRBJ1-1	CASSLDRVLEAFF
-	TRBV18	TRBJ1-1	CASSRGPQGSTEAFF
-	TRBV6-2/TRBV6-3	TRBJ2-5	CASSRQWGPIGETQYF
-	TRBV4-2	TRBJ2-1	CASSQDRGGDEQFF
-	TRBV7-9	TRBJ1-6	CASSLVGGAPLHF
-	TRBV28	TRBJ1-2	CASSLNGRGSYGYTF
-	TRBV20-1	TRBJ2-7	CSAGGGVGRYEQYF
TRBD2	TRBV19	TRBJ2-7	CASSPSGGIYEQYF
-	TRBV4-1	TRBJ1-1	CASSQGRERPEAFF
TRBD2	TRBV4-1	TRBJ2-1	CASSHGTAGDYNEQFF
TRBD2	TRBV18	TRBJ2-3	CASSPIAGLVSDTQYF
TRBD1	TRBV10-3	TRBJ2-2	CAISPGTGPTGELFF
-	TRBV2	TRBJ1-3	CASTRYPSSGNTIYF
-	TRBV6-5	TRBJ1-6	CASSRYGINSPLHF
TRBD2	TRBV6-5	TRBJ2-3	CASTSGGGVDTQYF
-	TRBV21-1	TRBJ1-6	CASTLSSRGLAPLHF
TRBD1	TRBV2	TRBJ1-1	CASSQQGGNTEAFF
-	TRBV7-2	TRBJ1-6	CASSLRGTYNSPLHF
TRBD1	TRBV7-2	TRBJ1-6	CASRGQGTSPLHF
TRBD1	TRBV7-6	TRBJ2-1	CASSPPPGQGRLGIYNEQFF
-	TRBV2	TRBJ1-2	CASIGGAGIWYTF
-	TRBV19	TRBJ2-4	CASSPGNIQYF
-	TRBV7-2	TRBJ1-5	CASSLDSSNQPQHF
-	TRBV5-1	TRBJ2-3	CASSLARDGDSYTQYF
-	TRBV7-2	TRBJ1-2	CASSARANYGYTF
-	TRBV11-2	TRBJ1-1	CASSSGGGMEAFF
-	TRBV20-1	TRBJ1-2	CSALNYGYTF
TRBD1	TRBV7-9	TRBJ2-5	CASSLSGSGGKETQYF
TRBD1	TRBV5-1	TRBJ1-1	CASSLGQGSMNTEAFF
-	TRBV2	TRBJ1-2	CASGARNDRNYGYTF
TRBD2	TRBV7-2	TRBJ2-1	CASSRQSGGAHNEQFF
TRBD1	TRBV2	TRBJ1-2	CATSGQLKGSYTF
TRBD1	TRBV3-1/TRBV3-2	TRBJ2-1	CASSFRDSNENGEFF
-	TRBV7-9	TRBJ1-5	CASSPYQPGPGGSNQPQHF
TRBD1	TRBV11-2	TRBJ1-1	CASSYYRGLNTEAFF
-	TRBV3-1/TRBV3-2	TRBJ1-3	CASSQDAGNTIYF
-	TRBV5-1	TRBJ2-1	CASSLDRAARNEQFF
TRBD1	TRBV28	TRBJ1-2	CASSLYPGQGNGYTF
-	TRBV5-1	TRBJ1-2	CASSFGVVRNYGYTF
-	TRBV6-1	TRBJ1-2	CASSEPNYGYTF
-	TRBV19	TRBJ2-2	CASSPFGSGTGELFF
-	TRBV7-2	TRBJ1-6	CASSLQGTANSPLHF